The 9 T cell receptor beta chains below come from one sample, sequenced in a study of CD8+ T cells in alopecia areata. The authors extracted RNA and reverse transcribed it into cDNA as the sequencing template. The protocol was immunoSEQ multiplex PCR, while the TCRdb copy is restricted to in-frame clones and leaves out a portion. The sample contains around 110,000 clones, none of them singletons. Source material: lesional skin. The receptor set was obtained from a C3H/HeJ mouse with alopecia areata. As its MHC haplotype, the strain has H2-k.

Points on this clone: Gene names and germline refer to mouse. The sequenced part of the CDR3 DNA is TGTGCCAGCAGTTCGACAGGAGGTAGCTCCTAT. It encodes CASSSTGGSSY. The CDR3, in full, reads CASSSTGGSSYEQYF. V is TRBV19 and J is TRBJ2-7; D perhaps matches TRBD1 (6 bases). Sequencing ends 4 residues short of the CDR3 end; the germline J gene provides the rest. V was cut by 4 bases and J by 0 bases, with 14 bases left in between. This CDR3 is 15 amino acids long. Germline loops: CDR1 FNHDT, CDR2 SITEND (reference sequence).

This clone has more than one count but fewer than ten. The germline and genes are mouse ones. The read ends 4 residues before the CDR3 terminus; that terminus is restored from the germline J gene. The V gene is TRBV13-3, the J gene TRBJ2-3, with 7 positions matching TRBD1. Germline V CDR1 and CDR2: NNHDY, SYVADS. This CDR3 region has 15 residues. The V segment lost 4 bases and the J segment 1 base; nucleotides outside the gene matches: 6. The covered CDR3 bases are TGTGCCAGCAGTCTACAGGGGCGGGGTGCAGAA. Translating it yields CASSLQGRGAE. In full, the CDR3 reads CASSLQGRGAETLYF.

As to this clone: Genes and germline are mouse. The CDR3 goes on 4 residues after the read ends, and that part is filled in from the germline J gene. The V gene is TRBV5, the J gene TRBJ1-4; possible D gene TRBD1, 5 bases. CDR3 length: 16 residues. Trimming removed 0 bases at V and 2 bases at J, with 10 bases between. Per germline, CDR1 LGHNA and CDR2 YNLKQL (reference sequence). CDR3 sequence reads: CASSQDFGGSNERLFF. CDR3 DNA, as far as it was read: TGTGCCAGCAGCCAAGATTTTGGGGGATCCAACGAA.

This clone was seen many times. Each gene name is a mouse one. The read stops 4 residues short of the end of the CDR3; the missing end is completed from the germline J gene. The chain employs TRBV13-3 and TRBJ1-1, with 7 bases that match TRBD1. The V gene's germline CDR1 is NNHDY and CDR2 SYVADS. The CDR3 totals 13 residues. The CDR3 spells CASRPTGETEVFF. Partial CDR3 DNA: TGTGCCAGCAGGCCAACAGGGGAGACA.

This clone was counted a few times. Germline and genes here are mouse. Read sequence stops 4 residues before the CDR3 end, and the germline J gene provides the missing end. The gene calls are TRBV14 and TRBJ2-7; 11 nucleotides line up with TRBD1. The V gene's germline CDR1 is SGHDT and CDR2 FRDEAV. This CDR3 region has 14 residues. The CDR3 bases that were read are TGTGCCAGCAGTTTCCGGGACAGGGGGTAT. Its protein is CASSFRDRGY. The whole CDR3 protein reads CASSFRDRGYEQYF.

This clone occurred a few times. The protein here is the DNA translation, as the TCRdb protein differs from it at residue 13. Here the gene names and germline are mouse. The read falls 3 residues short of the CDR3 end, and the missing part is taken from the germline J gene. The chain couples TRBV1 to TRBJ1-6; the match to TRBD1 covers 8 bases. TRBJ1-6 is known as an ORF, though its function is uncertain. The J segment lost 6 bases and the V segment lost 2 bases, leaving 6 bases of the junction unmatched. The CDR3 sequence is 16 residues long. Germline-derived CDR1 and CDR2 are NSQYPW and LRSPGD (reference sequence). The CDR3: CTCSARAGGRNSPLYF. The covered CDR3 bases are TGCACCTGCAGTGCAAGGGCAGGGGGCCGTAATTCGCCC.

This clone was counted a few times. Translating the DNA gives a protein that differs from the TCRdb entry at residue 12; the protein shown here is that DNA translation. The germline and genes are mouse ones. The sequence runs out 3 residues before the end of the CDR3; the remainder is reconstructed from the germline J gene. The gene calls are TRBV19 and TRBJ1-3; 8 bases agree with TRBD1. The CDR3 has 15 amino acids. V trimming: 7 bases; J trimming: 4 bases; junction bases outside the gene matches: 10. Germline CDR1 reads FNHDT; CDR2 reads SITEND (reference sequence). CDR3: CASSLRGLFGNTLYF. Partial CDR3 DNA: TGTGCCAGCTCCCTCAGGGGGCTGTTCGGAAATACG.

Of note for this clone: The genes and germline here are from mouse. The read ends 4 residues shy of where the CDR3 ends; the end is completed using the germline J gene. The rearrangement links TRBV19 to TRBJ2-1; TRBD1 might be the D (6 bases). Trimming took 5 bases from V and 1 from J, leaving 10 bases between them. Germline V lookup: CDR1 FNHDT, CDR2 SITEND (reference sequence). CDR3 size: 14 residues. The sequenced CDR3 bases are TGTGCCAGCAGCCCCGGGACAAACTATGCT. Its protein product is CASSPGTNYA. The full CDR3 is CASSPGTNYAEQFF.

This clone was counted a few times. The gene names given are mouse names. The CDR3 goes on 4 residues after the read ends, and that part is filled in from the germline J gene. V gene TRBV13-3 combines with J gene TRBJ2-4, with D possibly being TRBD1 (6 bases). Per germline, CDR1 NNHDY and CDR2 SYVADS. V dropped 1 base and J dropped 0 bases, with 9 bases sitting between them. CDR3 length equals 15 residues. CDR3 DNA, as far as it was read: TGTGCCAGCAGTGATACGGGACATAGTCAAAAC. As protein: CASSDTGHSQN. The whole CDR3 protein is CASSDTGHSQNTLYF.